This T cell receptor (beta chain) comes out of a study of blood T cell repertoires in COVID-19. Study in general: Some COVID-19 samples were acute and others convalescent; all came from the United States, Italy and Spain. Sources were T cells, B-cell-depleted T cells, or PBMCs; the material itself was cDNA or gDNA.

The V and J ends lost 0 bases and 11 bases respectively, with 17 bases between them. This CDR3 comprises 14 residues. The germline CDR1 and CDR2 sequences are SGHRS and YFSETQ. Authors' processing steps: For nucleated cells, counts were estimated from reference gene primer amplification. Repertoires were generated with immunoSEQ multiplex PCR, while TCRdb's copy carries only in-frame clones and drops some. V and J calls and clone size follow that table, whereas D and trimming were derived from the DNA. The repertoire holds about 200,000 clones, with roughly nine tenths as singletons. The sequence was obtained from a woman in her fifties or sixties with acute or convalescent COVID-19. This chain connects TRBV5-1 to TRBJ1-1; D is possibly TRBD1 (6 bases). The sequenced sample was peripheral blood. The CDR3 sequence is CASSLAGAGAMAFF. CDR3 nucleotide sequence: TGCGCCAGCAGCTTGGCTGGGGCGGGGGCGATGGCTTTCTTT. Supplemented by reference TRBV5-1 and TRBJ1-1, the full variable domain reads KAGVTQTPRYLIKTRGQQVTLSCSPISGHRSVSWYQQTPGQGLQFLFEYFSETQRNKGNFPGRFSGRQFSNSRSEMNVSTLELGDSALYLCASSLAGAGAMAFFGQGTRLTVV.